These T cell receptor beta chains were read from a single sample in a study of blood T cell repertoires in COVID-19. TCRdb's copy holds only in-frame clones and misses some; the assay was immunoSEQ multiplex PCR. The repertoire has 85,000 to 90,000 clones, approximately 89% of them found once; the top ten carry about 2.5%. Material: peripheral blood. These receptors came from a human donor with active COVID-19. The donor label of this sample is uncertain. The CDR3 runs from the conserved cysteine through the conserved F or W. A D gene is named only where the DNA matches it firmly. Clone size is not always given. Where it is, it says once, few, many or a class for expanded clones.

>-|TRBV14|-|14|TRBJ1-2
TGTGCCAGCAGCCAAGATGAGGAGAACTATGGCTACACCTTC
CASSQDEENYGYTF
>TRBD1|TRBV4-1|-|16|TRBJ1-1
TGCGCCAGCAGCCAGAAGGGACAGGGGGCTTTCACTGAAGCTTTCTTT
CASSQKGQGAFTEAFF
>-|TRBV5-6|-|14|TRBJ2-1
TGTGCCAGCAGCTTGGCAGGGATAAGACATGAGCAGTTCTTC
CASSLAGIRHEQFF
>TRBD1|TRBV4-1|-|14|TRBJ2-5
TGCGCCAGCAGCCGGGGACAGGGGGGAGAGACCCAGTACTTC
CASSRGQGGETQYF
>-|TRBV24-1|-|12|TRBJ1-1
TGTGCCACCAGTGATACGGGGGGGGAAGCTTTCTTT
CATSDTGGEAFF
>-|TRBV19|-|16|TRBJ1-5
TGTGCCAGTAGGAACCAGGGCCAGGGTATCAATCAGCCCCAGCATTTT
CASRNQGQGINQPQHF
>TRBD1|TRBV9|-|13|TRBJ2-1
TGTGCCAGCAGCGTTGGGACAGGGGCCGAGCAGTTCTTC
CASSVGTGAEQFF
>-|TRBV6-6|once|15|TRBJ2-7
TGTGCCAGCAGTCCGGACGGGAATCGGGTCTACGAGCAGTACTTC
CASSPDGNRVYEQYF
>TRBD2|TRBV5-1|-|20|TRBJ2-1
TGCGCCAGCACAGCTTTCATGGTTAGCGGGGGGCTAAAGGGCTACAATGAGCAGTTCTTC
CASTAFMVSGGLKGYNEQFF
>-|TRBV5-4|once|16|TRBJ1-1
TGTGCCAGCAGCTTGGCCGTAGGGGCCCTGAACACTGAAGCTTTCTTT
CASSLAVGALNTEAFF